What follows are 13 T cell receptor beta chains derived from one specimen sequenced in a study of vaccination effects on CD4 cells after COVID-19. What these receptors recognize is not known. Libraries were prepared by immunoSEQ multiplex PCR; TCRdb keeps only in-frame clonotypes and omits some of them. The repertoire holds more than 15,000 clones, with around 64% as singletons. ViraFEST assay sequencing came after antigen-specific CD4+ T cells were expanded with viral peptide pools. Upon completion of more than 9 days in culture, CD4+ T cells were isolated. As their vaccination, participants received two doses of either BNT162b2 or mRNA-1273. Sequences were derived from CD4+ T cells from PBMCs cultured with SARS-CoV-2 spike peptides, sampled after COVID-19 vaccination. These receptors came from a human donor who received a COVID-19 vaccine.

The V and J genes are TRBV28 and TRBJ2-2; D not resolved. This CDR3 spans 15 amino acids. Germline V lookup: CDR1 MDHEN, CDR2 SYDVKM. The V end lost 1 base, the J end lost 0 bases, and 6 bases lay between the germline ends. The CDR3, as DNA: TGTGCCAGCAGTTTATACGGCGCGAACACCGGGGAGCTGTTTTTT. Amino acids: CASSLYGANTGELFF.

The chain has TRBV23-1 and TRBJ1-5; 9 bases match TRBD1. TRBV23-1 is filed as an ORF, its function uncertain. The ends lost 6 bases at V and 6 bases at J; junction bases unmatched: 6. The CDR3 runs to 14 residues. CDR3 sequence reads: CASSLGQGRQPQHF. DNA of the CDR3: TGCGCCAGCAGCCTGGGACAGGGACGTCAGCCCCAGCATTTT.

The genes are TRBV30 and TRBJ1-6; possible D gene TRBD1, 5 bases. The CDR3 has 14 amino acids. V was cut by 4 bases and J by 0 bases, with 7 bases left in between. Germline lookup yields CDR1 GTSNPN and CDR2 SVGIG (reference sequence). The CDR3: CAWKGDSYNSPLHF. CDR3 DNA: TGTGCCTGGAAAGGGGACTCCTATAATTCACCCCTCCACTTT.

A few counts support this clone. V and J are TRBV3-1 (or the pseudogene TRBV3-2) and TRBJ1-2; no definite D call. Germline V gene data show CDR1 as LGHDT and CDR2 as YNNKEL (reference sequence). This CDR3 comprises 13 residues. V was trimmed by 1 base and J by 4 bases, leaving 7 bases between them. CDR3 in amino acids: CASSQGAIYGYTF. CDR3 sequence (DNA): TGTGCCAGCAGCCAAGGGGCCATCTATGGCTACACCTTC.

The genes are TRBV28 and TRBJ1-1; tentatively, D is TRBD1 (5 bases). V was cut by 3 bases and J by 0 bases, with 20 bases left in between. CDR3 length equals 18 residues. Germline CDR1 is MDHEN and CDR2 is SYDVKM. CDR3 sequence reads: CASSLDDDGGGMNTEAFF. The CDR3 DNA reads TGTGCCAGCAGTTTGGACGATGATGGGGGAGGCATGAACACTGAAGCTTTCTTT.

This clone was seen only once. The chain links TRBV5-4 to TRBJ1-1; D perhaps matches TRBD1 (5 bases). The germline V gene encodes CDR1 SGHNT and CDR2 YYREEE (reference sequence). V dropped 0 bases and J dropped 2 bases, with 8 bases sitting between them. This CDR3 region has 14 residues. This CDR3 is CASSLARANTEAFF. In nucleotides, the CDR3 is TGTGCCAGCAGCTTGGCCAGGGCTAACACTGAAGCTTTCTTT.

This clone is medium-sized. V usage is TRBV19 and J usage is TRBJ1-2; 10 bases map to TRBD1. The CDR3 covers 14 residues. J gave up 4 bases and V 11 bases, and 10 bases lay outside the gene matches. Germline V lookup: CDR1 LNHDA, CDR2 SQIVND (reference sequence). In DNA form, the CDR3 reads TGTGCCGCTGCGACAGGGGGCGCAGTCTATGGCTACACCTTC. This sequence encodes CAAATGGAVYGYTF.

This chain uses TRBV4-3 with TRBJ1-4, with D maybe TRBD1 (5 bases). Trimming shortened V by 2 bases and J by 7 bases, and 17 bases separated the two germline ends. The CDR3 is 16 amino acids. Germline assignment: CDR1 LGHNA and CDR2 YSLEER. CDR3 amino acids: CASSQYTGARGEKLFF. CDR3 coding DNA: TGCGCCAGCAGCCAATACACCGGGGCGCGGGGTGAAAAACTGTTTTTT.

The chain joins TRBV5-8 to TRBJ2-5, with D possibly TRBD1 on 5 matching bases. CDR3 length: 17 amino acids. Germline V gives CDR1 SGHTS, CDR2 YDEGEE. The V and J ends lost 4 bases and 3 bases respectively, with 22 bases between them. This CDR3 is CASSRMTSWGLEETQYF. The CDR3 DNA is TGTGCCAGCAGCCGGATGACGTCATGGGGCTTGGAAGAGACCCAGTACTTC.

This chain connects TRBV3-1 (or the pseudogene TRBV3-2) to TRBJ2-2; 12 bases are a match to TRBD2. The CDR3 is 15 residues long. Germline V gene lookup returns CDR1 LGHDT and CDR2 YNNKEL (reference sequence). The ends lost 10 bases at V and 6 bases at J; junction bases unmatched: 9. CDR3 protein: CATSASSGGAGELFF. DNA of the CDR3: TGTGCCACCTCAGCCTCTAGCGGGGGGGCCGGGGAGCTGTTTTTT.

This clone came up once. V gene TRBV3-1 (or the pseudogene TRBV3-2) combines with J gene TRBJ2-1; D ambiguous. The CDR3 covers 15 residues. Deletions cut 2 bases from V and 2 bases from J, with 10 bases between. Germline CDR1 reads LGHDT; CDR2 reads YNNKEL (reference sequence). CDR3 amino acids: CASSQQLQTYNEQFF. The CDR3 DNA reads TGTGCCAGCAGCCAACAGCTTCAAACCTACAATGAGCAGTTCTTC.

The genes are TRBV5-1 and TRBJ2-1, with D hard to call. Trimming left V 0 bases short and J 0 bases short, with 10 bases between. Per germline, CDR1 SGHRS and CDR2 YFSETQ. CDR3 size: 16 residues. CDR3 sequence: CASSLVAASSYNEQFF. CDR3 DNA sequence: TGCGCCAGCAGCTTGGTGGCCGCAAGCTCCTACAATGAGCAGTTCTTC.

CDR3 sequence (DNA): TGCGCCAGCAGCTTGGTTTGGACAGGAGTCAGCAATGAGCAGTTCTTC. Translating it yields CASSLVWTGVSNEQFF. The V gene is TRBV5-1, the J gene TRBJ2-1, with 7 bases identical to TRBD1. The V gene's germline CDR1 is SGHRS and CDR2 YFSETQ. This CDR3 is 16 amino acids long. The V gene end was trimmed by 0 bases and the J gene end by 6 bases; junction bases not matched to a gene: 9.